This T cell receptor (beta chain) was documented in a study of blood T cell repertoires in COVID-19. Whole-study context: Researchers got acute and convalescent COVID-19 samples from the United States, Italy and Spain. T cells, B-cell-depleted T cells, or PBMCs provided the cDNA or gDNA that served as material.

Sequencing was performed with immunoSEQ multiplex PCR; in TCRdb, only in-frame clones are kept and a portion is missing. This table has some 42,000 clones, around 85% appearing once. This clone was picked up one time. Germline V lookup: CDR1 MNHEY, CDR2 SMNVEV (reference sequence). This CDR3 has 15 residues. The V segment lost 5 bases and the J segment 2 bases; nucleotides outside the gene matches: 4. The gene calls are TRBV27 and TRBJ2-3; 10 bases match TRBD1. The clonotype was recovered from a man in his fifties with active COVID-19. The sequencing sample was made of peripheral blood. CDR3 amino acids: CASSRTGGDTDTQYF. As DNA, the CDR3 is TGTGCCAGCAGTCGGACAGGGGGTGACACAGATACGCAGTATTTT.